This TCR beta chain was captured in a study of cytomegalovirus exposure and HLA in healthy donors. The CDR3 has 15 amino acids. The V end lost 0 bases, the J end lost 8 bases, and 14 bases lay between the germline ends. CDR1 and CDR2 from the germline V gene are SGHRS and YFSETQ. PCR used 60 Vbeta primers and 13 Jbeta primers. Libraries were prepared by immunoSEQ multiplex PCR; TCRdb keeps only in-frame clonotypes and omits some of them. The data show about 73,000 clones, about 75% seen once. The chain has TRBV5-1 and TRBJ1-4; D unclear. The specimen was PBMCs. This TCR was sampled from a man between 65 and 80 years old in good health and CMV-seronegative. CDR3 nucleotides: TGCGCCAGCAGCTTGGACAGCCCCCTTTCCGAAAAACTGTTTTTT. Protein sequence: CASSLDSPLSEKLFF. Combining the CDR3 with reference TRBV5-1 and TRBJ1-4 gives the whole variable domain KAGVTQTPRYLIKTRGQQVTLSCSPISGHRSVSWYQQTPGQGLQFLFEYFSETQRNKGNFPGRFSGRQFSNSRSEMNVSTLELGDSALYLCASSLDSPLSEKLFFGSGTQLSVL.